The entry below describes one TCR beta chain. What it binds is not known. Use of 60 Vbeta and 13 Jbeta primers characterized the PCR. Original methodology: Later, an analysis found roughly 80 million unique TCR beta chains, and 8.5 million to 14 million of these were shared. The repertoire was sequenced with immunoSEQ multiplex PCR; TCRdb's copy has only in-frame clones and lacks some. Clone size and V and J calls were adopted from that table, with D and trimming inferred from the DNA. This sample carries about 90,000 clones, 70% to 85% of them seen once, and the ten largest clones take around 2.3%. The sample belongs to a study of cytomegalovirus exposure and HLA in healthy donors. Study context: Early released data had approximately 86 million unique TCRs, all coming from HLA-typed donors.

The length of the CDR3 is 16 residues. Germline V lookup: CDR1 SGHNT, CDR2 YYREEE (reference sequence). The V and J ends lost 0 bases and 7 bases, in that order; junction bases with no gene match: 8. General study points: According to a later analysis, most TCR beta chains associated with CMV appeared HLA-restricted. An analysis that was carried out later associated approximately 17,000 TCR beta sequences with HLA alleles at 0.05 false discovery rate.

Material: PBMCs. The rearrangement joins TRBV5-4 to TRBJ2-7; the match to TRBD2 covers 12 bases. The sequence derives from a man younger than 35 in good health and CMV-seronegative. As DNA, the CDR3 is TGTGCCAGCAGCTTGGCACTAGCGGGAGGTCGGGGAGAGCAGTACTTC. Protein sequence: CASSLALAGGRGEQYF.